These T cell receptor beta chains were read from a single sample in a study of control samples from healthy donors and cancer patients. Profiling relied on immunoSEQ multiplex PCR, and the TCRdb table lists in-frame clones only, not all of them. The sample records about 160,000 clones, over 85% being singletons. The sequenced material came from blood. Receptor source: a man in his thirties or forties in good health. CDR3s include the opening cysteine and the closing phenylalanine or tryptophan. The order of the fields is clone size, D gene, V gene, J gene, CDR3 protein, CDR3 DNA. The D gene is left open where the match is weak. Expanded clones get a size class; other rows say once, few or many, or leave the size out.

.	.	TRBV6-2/TRBV6-3	TRBJ1-5	CASSYSITGRGGSNQPQHF	TGTGCCAGCAGTTACTCGATAACTGGGAGGGGAGGGAGCAATCAGCCCCAGCATTTT
.	.	TRBV3-1/TRBV3-2	TRBJ2-1	CASSRNNEQFF	TGTGCCAGCAGCCGAAACAATGAGCAGTTCTTC
.	TRBD2	TRBV18	TRBJ2-1	CASSPGTSLSYNEQFF	TGTGCCAGCTCACCGGGGACTAGCTTGTCCTACAATGAGCAGTTCTTC
.	.	TRBV5-4	TRBJ1-2	CASSWGLGSGGYTF	TGTGCCAGCAGCTGGGGGCTGGGGTCGGGAGGCTACACCTTC
.	.	TRBV7-2	TRBJ2-7	CASSLGHTGPYEQYF	TGTGCCAGCAGCTTAGGCCATACAGGACCCTACGAGCAGTACTTC
few	.	TRBV7-6	TRBJ1-4	CASSQRSGQGNEKLFF	TGTGCCAGCAGCCAAAGATCGGGGCAGGGTAATGAAAAACTGTTTTTT
.	.	TRBV12-3/TRBV12-4	TRBJ2-4	CASSLNGIQYF	TGTGCCAGCAGTTTGAATGGCATTCAGTACTTC
.	TRBD1	TRBV4-1	TRBJ2-7	CASSQVGTGDTYEQYF	TGCGCCAGCAGCCAAGTGGGGACAGGGGATACATACGAGCAGTACTTC
.	.	TRBV11-2	TRBJ1-4	CASSLAWGGEKLFF	TGTGCCAGCAGCTTAGCTTGGGGTGGGGAAAAACTGTTTTTT
.	.	TRBV14	TRBJ2-3	CASSQDRHTQYF	TGTGCCAGCAGCCAAGATCGGCATACGCAGTATTTT
.	.	TRBV15	TRBJ2-4	CATSPPGMAKNIQYF	TGTGCCACCAGCCCTCCAGGGATGGCCAAAAACATTCAGTACTTC
.	.	TRBV19	TRBJ1-4	CASTRLGAPSTNEKLFF	TGTGCCAGTACCCGCCTCGGGGCTCCCTCTACTAATGAAAAACTGTTTTTT
.	.	TRBV24-1	TRBJ1-2	CATSDPGSPNYGYTF	TGTGCCACCAGTGACCCCGGCTCGCCTAACTATGGCTACACCTTC
.	.	TRBV6-5	TRBJ1-2	CASRGWGAIDGYTF	TGTGCCAGCAGGGGGTGGGGAGCGATTGATGGCTACACCTTC
.	.	TRBV7-3	TRBJ2-3	CASRSGGPGTDTQYF	TGTGCCAGCAGATCCGGAGGGCCCGGCACAGATACGCAGTATTTT